This T cell receptor beta chain was sequenced in a study of shared clonotypes between healthy human individuals. A deep-level run was used for the assay. Measured with immunoSEQ multiplex PCR; TCRdb has only the in-frame clones, and not every one. The sample shows about 600,000 clones, about 98% of them seen only once. CD8 cells regarded as naive lacked CD45RO, were positively chosen for CCR7, and omitted terminally differentiated effector memory CD45RA+ cells. V lost 2 bases and J lost 3, with 7 bases in between. The CDR3 contains 14 residues. Germline CDR1 and CDR2: MNHEY and SVGAGI. Input material: naive CD8+ T cells sorted from blood. The source of this sequence is a man aged 30 to 45 in good health. This chain joins TRBV6-5 and TRBJ2-2; D perhaps matches TRBD2 (5 bases). The DNA for the CDR3 is TGTGCCAGCAGTTACAGAGGGTACACCGGGGAGCTGTTTTTT. Protein sequence: CASSYRGYTGELFF.